The 17 T cell receptor beta chains in this list originate from one sample, sequenced in a study of T cells in women clearing cervical HPV infection. Sequencing was performed with immunoSEQ multiplex PCR; in TCRdb, only in-frame clones are kept and a portion is missing. The sample includes about 30,000 clones. The sequenced sample consisted of blood buffy coat. All receptors derive from a woman aged 18-70 years with a cervical HPV16 infection that either progressed to CIN3+ or cleared (not recorded which).

The part of the CDR3 DNA that was read is TGTGCCAGCAGCTTGTCCGGGACTAGCGGGAGGGCGAATGAG. Its translation is CASSLSGTSGRANE. Given in full, the CDR3 is CASSLSGTSGRANEQFF. The rearrangement links TRBV7-3 to TRBJ2-1; TRBD2 matches 16 bases. The read gets to within 3 residues of the CDR3 end, and the germline J gene fills in the rest. Germline V lookup: CDR1 SGHTA, CDR2 FQGTGA. Germline trimming cut 3 bases from V and 7 bases from J; bases unmatched to any gene: 6. The CDR3 consists of 17 residues.

The sequenced CDR3 bases are TGTGCCAGCAGTGAAGGCGGAGAGGGGGCGTACGAG. This sequence encodes CASSEGGEGAYE. The complete CDR3 protein is CASSEGGEGAYEQYF. This rearrangement joins TRBV2 to TRBJ2-7; the match to TRBD1 covers 7 bases. Sequencing ends 3 residues short of the CDR3 end; the germline J gene provides the rest. CDR3 length equals 15 residues. J lost 4 bases, V lost 1 base, and 7 bases had no gene match. Germline V lookup: CDR1 SNHLY, CDR2 FYNNEI.

Of note for this clone: The read stops 3 residues short of the end of the CDR3; the missing end is completed from the germline J gene. The chain is built from TRBV10-3 and TRBJ2-5; D not certain. The germline V and J ends were trimmed by 1 base and 4 bases, with 7 bases remaining between them. The V gene's germline CDR1 is ENHRY and CDR2 SYGVKD. There are 13 residues in the CDR3. The CDR3 region is CAISEFRRETQYF. Partial CDR3 DNA: TGTGCCATCAGTGAGTTCAGGAGAGAGACC.

Of note for this clone: The read comes to an end 3 residues before the CDR3 does, leaving the germline J gene to fill in the end. The genes are TRBV15 and TRBJ2-3, with 7 bases matching TRBD2. The CDR3 runs 15 residues. Germline V gives CDR1 LNHNV, CDR2 YYDKDF (reference sequence). The trim removed 1 base at V and 1 base at J, leaving 2 bases unmatched. CDR3 DNA, as far as it was read: TGTGCCACCAGCAGAGTTACTAGCGGCACAGATACG. It encodes CATSRVTSGTDT. The whole CDR3 reads CATSRVTSGTDTQYF.

In regard to this clone: Read sequence stops 3 residues before the CDR3 end, and the germline J gene provides the missing end. This chain links TRBV29-1 with TRBJ2-7; D is unresolved. Looked up from germline, CDR1 is SQVTM and CDR2 is ANQGSEA. The CDR3 runs to 11 residues. Trimming took 6 bases from V and 2 from J, leaving 8 bases between them. CDR3 loop: CSVTAPYEQYF. The part of the CDR3 DNA that was read is TGCAGCGTAACTGCTCCCTACGAG.

As concerns this clone: The CDR3 end falls 3 residues outside the read, so it is completed with the germline J gene. The V and J genes are TRBV2 and TRBJ1-5; 7 bases match TRBD1. Unmatched junction bases numbered 10, after V lost 7 bases and J lost 4 bases. The CDR3 has 15 amino acids. CDR1 SNHLY and CDR2 FYNNEI come from the germline V gene. The CDR3 loop reads CASTPGGLRNQPQHF. The part of the CDR3 DNA that was read is TGTGCCAGCACCCCAGGGGGTCTAAGGAATCAGCCC.

Comment on this clone: From the germline J gene comes the end of the CDR3, since the read stops 3 residues before it. The rearrangement joins TRBV29-1 to TRBJ2-2; weak D call: TRBD1 (5 bases). The V gene lost 7 bases and the J gene lost 8 bases, with 14 bases spanning the gap. Germline V gene lookup returns CDR1 SQVTM and CDR2 ANQGSEA. The length of the CDR3 is 12 residues. The sequenced CDR3 bases are TGCAGCGCTCTTAGGGGCGGTGGGGAG. It is translated as CSALRGGGE. In full, the CDR3 is CSALRGGGELFF.

About this clone itself: The read comes to an end 3 residues before the CDR3 does, leaving the germline J gene to fill in the end. This rearrangement joins TRBV4-1 to TRBJ2-7; D gene unclear. The CDR3 contains 13 residues. Looked up from germline, CDR1 is MGHRA and CDR2 is YSYEKL. The germline V and J ends were trimmed by 4 bases and 0 bases, with 7 bases remaining between them. The covered CDR3 bases are TGCGCCAGCAGCCCTACTGTCTCCTACGAG. Its protein product is CASSPTVSYE. The full CDR3 is CASSPTVSYEQYF.

As for this clone: The read gets to within 3 residues of the CDR3 end, and the germline J gene fills in the rest. The V call is TRBV19, the J call TRBJ1-2; unclear D gene. Germline CDR1 is LNHDA and CDR2 is SQIVND (reference sequence). CDR3 length: 16 residues. CDR3 loop: CASSISAGGSYNDYTF. The DNA read from the CDR3 is TGTGCCAGTAGTATCTCAGCGGGAGGATCCTACAATGAC.

About this clone: The read ends 3 residues early relative to the CDR3; the germline J gene fills the gap. The chain joins TRBV5-6 to TRBJ2-3; 7 bases match TRBD1. CDR1 SGHDT and CDR2 YYEEEE come from the germline V gene. The length of the CDR3 is 14 residues. The CDR3 loop is CASAPGQSTAAQYF. CDR3 bases read: TGTGCCAGCGCGCCGGGACAGTCTACGGCGGCG.

In regard to this clone: The read falls 3 residues short of the CDR3 end, and the missing part is taken from the germline J gene. This sequence joins TRBV7-9 and TRBJ1-2; D is possibly TRBD1 (6 bases). V was shortened by 1 base and J by 0 bases, with 9 bases between the two germline ends. This CDR3 has 15 amino acids. CDR1 and CDR2 from the germline V gene are SEHNR and FQNEAQ (reference sequence). CDR3 bases read: TGTGCCAGCAGCTTAGGGACAGCAACTAACTATGGC. This sequence encodes CASSLGTATNYG. The full CDR3 reads CASSLGTATNYGYTF.

The covered CDR3 bases are TGCGCCAGCAGCCAACAGGGCGACACTGAA. It translates to CASSQQGDTE. From start to end, the CDR3 is CASSQQGDTEAFF. V gene TRBV5-1 combines with J gene TRBJ1-1; possibly TRBD1 for D (6 bases). The read terminates 3 residues ahead of where the CDR3 ends, so the germline J gene completes it. CDR1 and CDR2 from the germline V gene are SGHRS and YFSETQ. V gave up 4 bases and J gave up 3 bases, with 10 bases separating them. The CDR3 has 13 residues.

Worth noting for this clone: The CDR3 goes on 3 residues after the read ends, and that part is filled in from the germline J gene. The V call is TRBV7-3, the J call TRBJ2-5, with unresolved D. This CDR3 is 13 amino acids long. CDR1 SGHTA and CDR2 FQGTGA come from the germline V gene. The V gene lost 0 bases and the J gene lost 4 bases, with 6 bases spanning the gap. The DNA read from the CDR3 is TGTGCCAGCAGCTTAACAAGCCGAGAGACC. Its translation: CASSLTSRET. The whole CDR3 region reads CASSLTSRETQYF.

In regard to this clone: The CDR3 goes on 3 residues after the read ends, and that part is filled in from the germline J gene. V usage is TRBV19 and J usage is TRBJ2-3, with 7 bases aligning to TRBD2. CDR1 is LNHDA and CDR2 is SQIVND in the germline V gene (reference sequence). This CDR3 contains 13 residues. This CDR3 is CASSIDGRETQYF. CDR3 DNA (partial): TGTGCCAGTAGTATAGATGGGCGGGAGACG.

Incomplete CDR3 DNA: TGTGCCAGCACCCCGTCGCCCGGGACTAATGAAAAA. Its protein product is CASTPSPGTNEK. In full, the CDR3 reads CASTPSPGTNEKLFF. J is TRBJ1-4 and V is TRBV5-5; D not certain. The read falls 3 residues short of the CDR3 end, and the missing part is taken from the germline J gene. V was shortened by 6 bases and J by 2 bases, with 14 bases between the two germline ends. Germline CDR1 SGHKS, CDR2 YYEKEE (reference sequence). The CDR3 is made up of 15 amino acids.

Comments on this clone: The sequenced fragment ends 3 residues before the CDR3 boundary, so the rest is inferred from the germline J gene. The chain combines TRBV28 with TRBJ1-4; D is uncertain. V was clipped by 6 bases and J by 0 bases, with 17 bases between them. Germline CDR1 is MDHEN and CDR2 is SYDVKM. There are 17 residues in the CDR3. CDR3 residues: CASSPPRTRATNEKLFF. CDR3 DNA (partial): TGTGCCAGCAGCCCGCCCAGAACCCGAGCAACTAATGAAAAA.

About this clone itself: The read terminates 3 residues before the CDR3 end, so the remaining end is supplied by the germline J gene. The chain recombines TRBV5-1 with TRBJ2-1; TRBD1 is a possible D gene (6 bases). V was pared by 0 bases and J by 4 bases, with 11 bases between. The germline V gene encodes CDR1 SGHRS and CDR2 YFSETQ. This CDR3 has 15 residues. The DNA read from the CDR3 is TGCGCCAGCAGCTTGGGCCGGACAGATTACAATGAG. This translates into CASSLGRTDYNE. The CDR3 as a whole reads CASSLGRTDYNEQFF.